The 32 T cell receptor beta chains below were found in one sample sequenced in a study of blood T cells in healthy people across ages. Combining a sample-barcoded 5' primer with a J-beta primer mix, a second PCR ran for roughly 7 to 11 cycles. TCRdb analysed the 5' RACE reads with MiXCR anew, one entry per CDR3 protein. Among around 1,500,000 distinct CDR3 sequences listed, roughly 40% were seen once. The sequenced sample was blood. These receptors came from a woman under 30 in good health.

Here the CDR3 reads CASLERGATDTQYF. The CDR3 coding sequence is TGTGCCAGCTTGGAGCGGGGGGCGACAGATACGCAGTATTTT. The chain combines TRBV18 with TRBJ2-3; TRBD2 matches at 9 bases. Trimming at V came to 7 bases and at J to 3 bases, leaving 5 bases not matched to a gene. This CDR3 contains 14 residues. Germline V gene lookup returns CDR1 KGHSH and CDR2 LQKENI.

The chain has TRBV7-8 and TRBJ1-1; possibly TRBD1 for D (5 bases). Germline CDR1 SGHVS, CDR2 FQNEAQ. Trimming pared 2 bases from V and 1 base from J, leaving 14 bases between. The CDR3 consists of 16 residues. The CDR3: CASSLRQGLTNTEAFF. The CDR3 DNA reads as TGTGCCAGCAGCTTACGGCAGGGACTAACGAACACTGAAGCTTTCTTT. Looking up the rest from reference TRBV7-8 and TRBJ1-1 gives the full variable domain: GAGVSQSPRYKVAKRGQDVALRCDPISGHVSLFWYQQALGQGPEFLTYFQNEAQLDKSGLPSDRFFAERPEGSVSTLKIQRTQQEDSAVYLCASSLRQGLTNTEAFFGQGTRLTVV.

V is TRBV20-1 and J is TRBJ1-3; D is unclear. This CDR3 is 12 amino acids long. Germline V gives CDR1 DFQATT, CDR2 SNEGSKA (reference sequence). V was cut by 3 bases and J by 0 bases, with 3 bases left in between. The CDR3 DNA is TGCAGTGCTAGGTACTCTGGAAACACCATATATTTT. This encodes CSARYSGNTIYF.

This chain links TRBV12-3 or TRBV12-4 with TRBJ2-1, with 10 bases that match TRBD1. The V segment lost 5 bases and the J segment 7 bases; nucleotides outside the gene matches: 5. The CDR3 length is 14 residues. The CDR3 DNA reads as TGTGCCAGCAGTGTACGACAGGGGGCGAATGAGCAGTTCTTC. Protein product: CASSVRQGANEQFF.

This chain connects TRBV7-8 to TRBJ1-2; D remains ambiguous. The V gene's germline CDR1 is SGHVS and CDR2 FQNEAQ. The V gene lost 4 bases and the J gene lost 4 bases, with 22 bases spanning the gap. The CDR3 consists of 17 residues. CDR3 amino acids: CASSSYRGRSGSYGYTF. CDR3 DNA: TGTGCCAGCAGCTCGTACAGAGGGCGCTCAGGCAGCTATGGCTACACCTTC.

The chain has TRBV28 and TRBJ2-3; tentative D call: TRBD1 (7 bases). CDR1 and CDR2 (germline): MDHEN, SYDVKM. The CDR3 has 21 residues. V was shortened by 3 bases and J by 0 bases, with 28 bases between the two germline ends. CDR3 protein: CASSLIPTGIGRGPSTDTQYF. CDR3 sequence (DNA): TGTGCCAGCAGTTTGATTCCGACAGGGATAGGCCGGGGGCCGAGCACAGATACGCAGTATTTT. The complete variable domain, with remaining parts taken from reference TRBV28 and TRBJ2-3, reads DVKVTQSSRYLVKRTGEKVFLECVQDMDHENMFWYRQDPGLGLRLIYFSYDVKMKEKGDIPEGYSVSREKKERFSLILESASTNQTSMYLCASSLIPTGIGRGPSTDTQYFGPGTRLTVL.

The V and J genes are TRBV12-3 or TRBV12-4 and TRBJ2-2, with 9 positions matching TRBD2. This CDR3 contains 15 residues. V shed 9 bases, J shed 4 bases, and the junction held 9 bases outside the gene matches. Here the CDR3 DNA reads TGTGCCAGTTTACGAGGCGGGGGGGGCACCGGGGAGCTGTTTTTT. It is translated as CASLRGGGGTGELFF.

This clonotype occurred a few times. The V and J genes are TRBV4-1 and TRBJ2-3; 8 positions agree with TRBD2. The CDR3 is made up of 16 amino acids. The V gene end was trimmed by 1 base and the J gene end by 0 bases; junction bases not matched to a gene: 3. Germline-derived CDR1 and CDR2 are MGHRA and YSYEKL. CDR3 in DNA: TGCGCCAGCAGCCAAGGGGCTAGCGGGAGCACAGATACGCAGTATTTT. Amino acids: CASSQGASGSTDTQYF.

The chain joins TRBV27 to TRBJ2-7; D is unresolved. V was shortened by 2 bases and J by 2 bases, with 7 bases between the two germline ends. This CDR3 comprises 13 residues. The V gene's germline CDR1 is MNHEY and CDR2 SMNVEV (reference sequence). CDR3 region: CASSLRSTYEQYF. The CDR3 nucleotides are TGTGCCAGCAGTTTACGGTCGACCTACGAGCAGTACTTC.

The gene calls are TRBV7-8 and TRBJ2-6; D is unresolved. The ends were cut back, 3 bases at V and 2 bases at J, with 11 bases in the middle. Germline V gives CDR1 SGHVS, CDR2 FQNEAQ. CDR3 length: 16 residues. CDR3 amino acids: CASSFFVAAGANVLTF. CDR3 coding DNA: TGTGCCAGCAGCTTTTTCGTGGCCGCTGGGGCCAACGTCCTGACTTTC.

The CDR3 region is CASSFGRGPNNEQFF. The CDR3 bases are TGTGCCAGCAGCTTTGGAAGGGGCCCTAACAATGAGCAGTTCTTC. The rearrangement links TRBV7-6 to TRBJ2-1; possibly TRBD1 for D (5 bases). V gave up 3 bases and J gave up 5 bases, with 14 bases separating them. This CDR3 comprises 15 residues. Germline lookup yields CDR1 SGHVS and CDR2 FNYEAQ.

The chain links TRBV9 to TRBJ2-3; TRBD2 is a possible D gene (5 bases). V was pared by 4 bases and J by 4 bases, with 13 bases between. CDR1 SGDLS and CDR2 YYNGEE come from the germline V gene. The CDR3 contains 14 residues. CDR3 residues: CASSPVGVPDTQYF. DNA for the CDR3: TGTGCCAGCAGCCCCGTCGGGGTCCCAGATACGCAGTATTTT. The whole variable domain, remainder taken from reference TRBV9 and TRBJ2-3, is DSGVTQTPKHLITATGQRVTLRCSPRSGDLSVYWYQQSLDQGLQFLIQYYNGEERAKGNILERFSAQQFPDLHSELNLSSLELGDSALYFCASSPVGVPDTQYFGPGTRLTVL.

The rearrangement joins TRBV27 to TRBJ2-1; no clear D. Between the trimmed V and J ends, which lost 8 bases and 8 bases, there was a span of 25 bases. CDR3 size: 16 residues. Germline assignment: CDR1 MNHEY and CDR2 SMNVEV (reference sequence). The CDR3 is CASHLLAGNMVDEQFF. The DNA for the CDR3 is TGTGCCAGCCATCTCTTGGCAGGTAATATGGTTGATGAGCAGTTCTTC.

The gene calls are TRBV5-1 and TRBJ2-1; weak D call: TRBD1 (6 bases). Trimming stripped 0 bases from V and 0 bases from J, with 13 bases between. CDR3 length: 17 residues. Per the germline V gene, CDR1 is SGHRS and CDR2 is YFSETQ. Written as DNA, the CDR3 is TGCGCCAGCAGCTTGGGCAAAAAGGGGGTCTCCTACAATGAGCAGTTCTTC. Its protein is CASSLGKKGVSYNEQFF.

As concerns this clonotype: One end of the junction is discordant with germline, which a read error may explain. The chain joins TRBV13 to TRBJ2-5, with D perhaps TRBD1 (5 bases). The CDR3 is made up of 14 amino acids. Germline lookup yields CDR1 PRHDT and CDR2 FYEKMQ (reference sequence). CDR3 amino acids: CASSSYGAQETKYF. The DNA for the CDR3 is TGTGCCAGCAGCTCATATGGGGCCCAAGAGACCAAGTACTTC.

The J gene is TRBJ1-2, the V gene TRBV29-1; 7 bases fit TRBD1. The CDR3 is 15 residues long. Trimming took 4 bases from V and 6 from J; bases not matched to a gene: 14. Germline values: CDR1 SQVTM, CDR2 ANQGSEA. The DNA of the CDR3 is TGCAGCGTTGTTCGACCCCTCAGGGGGAGAGATGGCTACACCTTC. Translating it yields CSVVRPLRGRDGYTF. Complete variable domain (other parts from reference TRBV29-1 and TRBJ1-2): SAVISQKPSRDICQRGTSLTIQCQVDSQVTMMFWYRQQPGQSLTLIATANQGSEATYESGFVIDKFPISRPNLTFSTLTVSNMSPEDSSIYLCSVVRPLRGRDGYTFGSGTRLTVV.

This clonotype was detected a few times. The chain is built from TRBV20-1 and TRBJ2-5; TRBD2 matches 12 bases. The J call may be faulty, since TRBJ2-7 better matches the DNA end. This CDR3 has 15 residues. Germline V gives CDR1 DFQATT, CDR2 SNEGSKA (reference sequence). The CDR3 region is CSALLPSGRASEQYF. In nucleotides, the CDR3 is TGCAGTGCTCTCCTACCTAGCGGGAGGGCCTCCGAGCAGTACTTC.

This chain uses TRBV18 with TRBJ2-5; possibly TRBD2 for D (5 bases). Germline V CDR1 and CDR2: KGHSH, LQKENI. The CDR3 has 14 residues. Trimming took off 2 bases at V and 1 base at J, with 8 bases between the two ends. The CDR3 region has the DNA TGTGCCAGCTCACCAAGGGAGTTCCAAGAGACCCAGTACTTC. Its translation: CASSPREFQETQYF.

This clonotype has a handful of counts. The J gene is TRBJ1-1, the V gene TRBV6-6, with 7 bases that match TRBD1. The CDR3 is 12 amino acids. Germline values: CDR1 MNHNY, CDR2 SVGAGI (reference sequence). With 8 bases clipped from V and 0 bases from J, the junction kept 0 bases outside the gene matches. The CDR3 DNA is TGTGCCAGCGGGACAGTGAACACTGAAGCTTTCTTT. Its translation: CASGTVNTEAFF.

This clonotype has more than one count but fewer than ten. The chain uses TRBV7-2 and TRBJ2-3; perhaps TRBD2 as D (5 bases). The V and J ends lost 5 bases and 0 bases respectively, with 9 bases between them. CDR3 size: 14 residues. Germline V gene data show CDR1 as SGHTA and CDR2 as FQGNSA. The CDR3 loop is CASSTLGSTDTQYF. The CDR3 DNA follows: TGTGCCAGCAGCACACTAGGGAGCACAGATACGCAGTATTTT.

The chain links TRBV4-1 to TRBJ1-3, with D unclear. Deletions cut 0 bases from V and 0 bases from J, with 6 bases between. The germline V gene encodes CDR1 MGHRA and CDR2 YSYEKL. This CDR3 region has 15 residues. DNA for the CDR3: TGCGCCAGCAGCCAAGACGGTGGCTCTGGAAACACCATATATTTT. It codes for CASSQDGGSGNTIYF.

The V and J genes are TRBV28 and TRBJ2-7; 9 positions agree with TRBD1. CDR3 length: 14 amino acids. The germline V gene encodes CDR1 MDHEN and CDR2 SYDVKM. The ends lost 2 bases at V and 7 bases at J; junction bases unmatched: 6. The chain's CDR3 is CASSLTQGAKEQYF. CDR3 DNA sequence: TGTGCCAGCAGTTTAACACAGGGGGCGAAAGAGCAGTACTTC.

This clonotype was found a few times. The chain couples TRBV5-1 to TRBJ2-7, with 9 positions matching TRBD1. The junction had 12 bases not matched to a gene; V was cut back by 2 bases and J by 3 bases. CDR3 length: 17 residues. CDR1 is SGHRS and CDR2 is YFSETQ in the germline V gene. CDR3 DNA: TGCGCCAGCAGCTTTGGAACCTACCGGGACAGGGACTACGAGCAGTACTTC. It codes for CASSFGTYRDRDYEQYF.

Only a few counts were recorded for this clonotype. The chain employs TRBV27 and TRBJ2-5; D uncertain. The CDR3 has 12 residues. Germline lookup yields CDR1 MNHEY and CDR2 SMNVEV (reference sequence). V gave up 8 bases and J gave up 7 bases, with 14 bases separating them. This chain's CDR3 is CASLGLDWTQYF. CDR3 coding DNA: TGTGCCAGCCTCGGTTTAGATTGGACCCAGTACTTC.

This sequence joins TRBV20-1 and TRBJ2-1, with D possibly called TRBD1 or TRBD2 (6 bases each). CDR3 length: 13 amino acids. Trimming removed 1 base at V and 13 bases at J, with 17 bases between. Per germline, CDR1 DFQATT and CDR2 SNEGSKA (reference sequence). This CDR3 is CSARGGGGETQFF. The CDR3 region has the DNA TGCAGTGCTAGAGGCGGAGGGGGAGAGACCCAGTTCTTC.

Note on this clonotype: A much larger clonotype is one base distant, so this may be a read error. The chain recombines TRBV5-1 with TRBJ1-2, with 11 bases identical to TRBD1. The CDR3 totals 17 residues. Germline values: CDR1 SGHRS, CDR2 YFSETQ. V lost 7 bases, J lost 6 bases, and 17 bases stayed unmatched. The CDR3 DNA sequence: TGCGCCAGCGGCCCATCAGGACAGGGGGCTTCATTTAATGGCTACACCTTC. It codes for CASGPSGQGASFNGYTF.

This clonotype was seen a few times. The chain has TRBV7-9 and TRBJ2-7, with D possibly matching TRBD1 (6 bases). Trimming removed 4 bases from V and 0 bases from J, with 16 bases in between. From germline, CDR1 is SEHNR and CDR2 FQNEAQ (reference sequence). The CDR3 totals 16 residues. CDR3: CASSSGVGISSYEQYF. The DNA of the CDR3 is TGTGCCAGCAGCTCAGGGGTCGGGATCAGCTCCTACGAGCAGTACTTC.

The chain is built from TRBV7-8 and TRBJ2-1; 8 bases align to TRBD2. Germline CDR1 reads SGHVS; CDR2 reads FQNEAQ. The ends lost 5 bases at V and 2 bases at J; junction bases unmatched: 11. The CDR3 is 17 amino acids. CDR3: CASSKQSTSGTYNEQFF. The CDR3, as DNA: TGTGCCAGCAGCAAACAATCAACTAGCGGAACCTACAATGAGCAGTTCTTC.

This chain links TRBV2 with TRBJ2-4; 8 bases map to TRBD1. The end of the DNA fits TRBJ2-7 better, so the J call may be wrong. The CDR3 runs to 14 residues. Germline V gene sequence: CDR1 SNHLY, CDR2 FYNNEI. The CDR3 coding sequence is TGTGCCAGCAGTCAGACAGGGGTCTACCACGAGCAGTACTTC. Encoded protein: CASSQTGVYHEQYF.

This clonotype was counted once. This chain uses TRBV20-1 with TRBJ2-7; D is perhaps TRBD2 (5 bases). Between the trimmed V and J ends, which lost 2 bases and 6 bases, there was a span of 14 bases. There are 13 residues in the CDR3. Germline V CDR1 and CDR2: DFQATT, SNEGSKA (reference sequence). The CDR3 sequence: CSARNGKRPEQYF. The DNA for the CDR3 is TGCAGTGCTAGAAATGGGAAGCGGCCCGAGCAGTACTTC.

The gene calls are TRBV5-1 and TRBJ2-5, with D perhaps being TRBD1 or TRBD2 (5 bases each). The CDR3 has 13 residues. Germline CDR1 is SGHRS and CDR2 is YFSETQ. Trimming removed 2 bases from V and 4 bases from J, with 9 bases in between. Here the CDR3 reads CASSFERGETQYF. CDR3 in DNA: TGCGCCAGCAGCTTTGAGAGGGGAGAGACCCAGTACTTC. Full variable domain (outside the CDR3, taken from reference TRBV5-1 and TRBJ2-5): KAGVTQTPRYLIKTRGQQVTLSCSPISGHRSVSWYQQTPGQGLQFLFEYFSETQRNKGNFPGRFSGRQFSNSRSEMNVSTLELGDSALYLCASSFERGETQYFGPGTRLLVL.

The chain is built from TRBV12-3 or TRBV12-4 and TRBJ1-1; a possible D gene is TRBD1 (5 bases). This CDR3 is built from 15 residues. Trimming took off 6 bases at V and 4 bases at J, with 18 bases between the two ends. The CDR3: CASSPRQFGGTEAFF. CDR3 nucleotide sequence: TGTGCCAGCAGCCCTCGACAGTTTGGGGGCACTGAAGCTTTCTTT.